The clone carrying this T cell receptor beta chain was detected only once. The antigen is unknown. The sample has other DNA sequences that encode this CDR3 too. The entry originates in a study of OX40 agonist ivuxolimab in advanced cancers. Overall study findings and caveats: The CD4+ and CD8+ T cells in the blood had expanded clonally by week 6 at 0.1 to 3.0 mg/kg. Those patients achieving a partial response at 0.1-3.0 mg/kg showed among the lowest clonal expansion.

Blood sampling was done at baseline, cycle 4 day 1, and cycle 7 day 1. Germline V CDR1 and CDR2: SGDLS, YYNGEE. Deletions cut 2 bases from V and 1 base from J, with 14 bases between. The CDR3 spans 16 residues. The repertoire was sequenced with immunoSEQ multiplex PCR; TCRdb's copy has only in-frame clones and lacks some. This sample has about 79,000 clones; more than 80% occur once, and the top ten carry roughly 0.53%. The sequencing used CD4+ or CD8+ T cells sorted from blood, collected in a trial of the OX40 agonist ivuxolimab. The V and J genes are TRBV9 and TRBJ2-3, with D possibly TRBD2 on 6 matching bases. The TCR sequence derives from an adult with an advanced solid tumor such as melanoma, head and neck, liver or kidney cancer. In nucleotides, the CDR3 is TGTGCCAGCAGCGTCAGTACCGGGGGTCGCACAGATACGCAGTATTTT. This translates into CASSVSTGGRTDTQYF.